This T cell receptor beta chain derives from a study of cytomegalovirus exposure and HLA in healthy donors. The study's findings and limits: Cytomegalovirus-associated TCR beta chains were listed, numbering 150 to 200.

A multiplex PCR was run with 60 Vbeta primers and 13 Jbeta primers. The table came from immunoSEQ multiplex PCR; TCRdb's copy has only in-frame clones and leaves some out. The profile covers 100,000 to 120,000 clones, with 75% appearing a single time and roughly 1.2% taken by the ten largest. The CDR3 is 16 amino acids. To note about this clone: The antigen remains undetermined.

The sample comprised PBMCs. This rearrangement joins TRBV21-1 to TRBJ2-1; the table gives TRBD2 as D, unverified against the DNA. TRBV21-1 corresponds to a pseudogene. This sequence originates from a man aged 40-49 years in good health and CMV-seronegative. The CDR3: CASSKVEIAGFPGQFF. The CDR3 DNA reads TGTGCCAGCAGCAAAGTGGAGATAGCGGGGTTCCCGGGGCAGTTCTTC.